The T cell receptor (beta chain) described here comes from a study of human versus mouse CDR3 diversity and MHC coevolution. This CDR3 has 13 residues. Germline V gene data show CDR1 as LGHNT and CDR2 as FRNRAP. Between the trimmed V and J ends, which lost 0 bases and 12 bases, there was a span of 12 bases. Only in-frame clones appear in the TCRdb table, and some are missing; sequencing was by immunoSEQ multiplex PCR. The table includes tens of thousands of clones, around 90% detected once. Sample: naive CD4+ T cells from blood. Noted subset: CD45RO-negative CD62L-positive naive CD4 T cells. The V and J genes are TRBV12-5 and TRBJ2-1, with D perhaps matching TRBD1 (6 bases). The clonotype comes from a person aged 30 to 69 in good health. DNA of the CDR3: TGTGCTAGTGGTTTGGTGTCCGAGACAGGGCAGTTCTTC. It encodes CASGLVSETGQFF.